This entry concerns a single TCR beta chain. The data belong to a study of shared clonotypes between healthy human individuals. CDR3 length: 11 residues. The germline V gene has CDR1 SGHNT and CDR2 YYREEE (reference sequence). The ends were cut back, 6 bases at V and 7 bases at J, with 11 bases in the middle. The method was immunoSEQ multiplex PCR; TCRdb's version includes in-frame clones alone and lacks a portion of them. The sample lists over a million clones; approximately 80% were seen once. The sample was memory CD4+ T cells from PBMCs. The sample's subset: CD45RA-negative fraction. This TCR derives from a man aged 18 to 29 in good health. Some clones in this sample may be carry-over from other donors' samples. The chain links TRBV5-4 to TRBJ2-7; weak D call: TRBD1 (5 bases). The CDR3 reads CASTQGREQYF. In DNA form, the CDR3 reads TGTGCCAGCACCCAGGGCAGGGAGCAGTACTTC.